A single sample gave rise to the 2 T cell receptor beta chains below, sequenced in a study of blood T cell repertoires in COVID-19. Generated by immunoSEQ multiplex PCR, the TCRdb table keeps only in-frame clones and is missing some. Of fewer than 200,000 clones listed, roughly 80% are singletons. Sequencing used PBMCs or T cells enriched from blood (not recorded which). Receptor source: a woman between 45 and 65 years old who had recovered from COVID-19.

The V and J genes are TRBV10-1 and TRBJ2-1; 13 bases agree with TRBD2. The CDR3 has 20 residues. Per the germline V gene, CDR1 is WNHNN and CDR2 is SYGVQD (reference sequence). Trimming cost V 5 bases and J 1 base; bases outside gene matches: 14. CDR3 protein: CASSPTPGLAGRGSYNEQFF. The CDR3 DNA reads as TGCGCCAGCAGTCCTACTCCGGGACTAGCGGGAAGAGGGTCCTACAATGAGCAGTTCTTC.

The chain is built from TRBV11-3 and TRBJ2-1; TRBD2 is a possible D gene (6 bases). The length of the CDR3 is 15 residues. CDR1 is SGHNT, CDR2 YENEEA, per germline. V was trimmed by 5 bases and J by 3 bases, leaving 14 bases between them. The CDR3 sequence is CASSPTGGVYNEQFF. The CDR3 DNA is TGTGCCAGCAGCCCGACCGGGGGAGTCTACAATGAGCAGTTCTTC.